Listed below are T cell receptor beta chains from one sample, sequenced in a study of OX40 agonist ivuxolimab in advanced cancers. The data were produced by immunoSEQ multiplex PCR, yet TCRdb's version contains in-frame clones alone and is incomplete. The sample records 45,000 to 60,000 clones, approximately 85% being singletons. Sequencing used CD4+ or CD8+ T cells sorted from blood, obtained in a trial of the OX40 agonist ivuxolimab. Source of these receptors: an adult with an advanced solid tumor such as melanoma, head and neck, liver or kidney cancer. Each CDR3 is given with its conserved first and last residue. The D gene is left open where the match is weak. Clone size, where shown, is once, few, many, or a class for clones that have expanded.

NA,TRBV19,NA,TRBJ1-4,TGTGCCAGTAGTTCTAACAGGGATGAAAAACTGTTTTTT,CASSSNRDEKLFF
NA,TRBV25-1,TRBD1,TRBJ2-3,TGTGCCAGCAGTCCCCGGACAGGTTTTGCAGATACGCAGTATTTT,CASSPRTGFADTQYF
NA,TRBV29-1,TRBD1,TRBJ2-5,TGCAGCGTTGAAGCAGACAGGGGGCGAACCCAGTACTTC,CSVEADRGRTQYF
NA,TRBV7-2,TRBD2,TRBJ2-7,TGTGCCAGCAGCCCTAGGGTGGCGGGAGGCTACGAGCAGTACTTC,CASSPRVAGGYEQYF
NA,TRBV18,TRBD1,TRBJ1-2,TGTGCCAGCTCAAGCCGGGACAGGGGGTTTTCGGACTATGGCTACACCTTC,CASSSRDRGFSDYGYTF
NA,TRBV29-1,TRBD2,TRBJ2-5,TGCAGCGCCGTGCGGGAGGCGGAGACCCAGTACTTC,CSAVREAETQYF
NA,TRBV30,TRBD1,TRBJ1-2,TGTGCCGGGAACCGGGACAGACCACAGGGCTACACCTTC,CAGNRDRPQGYTF
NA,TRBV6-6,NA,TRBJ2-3,TGTGCCAGCAGTTACATGGCGGAGGGGACAGATACGCAGTATTTT,CASSYMAEGTDTQYF
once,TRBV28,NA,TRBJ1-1,TGTGCCAGCAGTTTATCCCCGGCTCCGAACACTGAAGCTTTCTTT,CASSLSPAPNTEAFF
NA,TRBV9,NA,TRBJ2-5,TGTGCCAGCAGCGTAGGAAGCAGGGGAGGTGTGGGCCAAGAGACCCAGTACTTC,CASSVGSRGGVGQETQYF
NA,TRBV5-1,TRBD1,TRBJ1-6,TGCGCCAGGCCCCGGGACAGCCATAATTCACCCCTCCACTTT,CARPRDSHNSPLHF
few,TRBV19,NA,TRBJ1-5,TGTGCCAGTAGTACCGGGGGGGATCAGCCCCAGCATTTT,CASSTGGDQPQHF
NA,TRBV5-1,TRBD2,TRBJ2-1,TGCGCCAGCAGTTCCCTTCGGGGGGGTTCCTATGAGCAGTTCTTC,CASSSLRGGSYEQFF
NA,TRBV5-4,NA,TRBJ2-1,TGTGCCAGCAGCCCCGGCAGGGTCTCCTACAATGAGCAGTTCTTC,CASSPGRVSYNEQFF
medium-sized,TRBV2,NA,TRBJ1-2,TGTGCCAGCAGTGAATACAGGGGCTACACCTTC,CASSEYRGYTF
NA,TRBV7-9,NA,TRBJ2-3,TGTGCCAGCAGCTTACCTACGTTAGATACGCAGTATTTT,CASSLPTLDTQYF
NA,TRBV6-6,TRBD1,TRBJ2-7,TGTGCCAGCCGCAGACAGGGGACTTCCTACGAGCAGTACTTC,CASRRQGTSYEQYF
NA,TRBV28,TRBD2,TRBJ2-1,TGTGCCAGCAGTTCCACAACTAGCGACACCTACAATGAGCAGTTCTTC,CASSSTTSDTYNEQFF
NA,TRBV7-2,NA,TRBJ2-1,TGTGCCAGCAGCTTAGAGGCTGGGTCGCCTGAGCAGTTCTTC,CASSLEAGSPEQFF
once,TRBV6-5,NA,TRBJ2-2,TGTGCCAGCAGTTACTCGAGGACACCCGGGGAGCTGTTTTTT,CASSYSRTPGELFF
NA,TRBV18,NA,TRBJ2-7,TGTGCCAGCTCACCCAGGGGACCCTACGAGCAGTACTTC,CASSPRGPYEQYF
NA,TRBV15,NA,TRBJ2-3,TGTGCCACCAGCAGAGAACTTCGGGTCGTGGCGCAGTATTTT,CATSRELRVVAQYF
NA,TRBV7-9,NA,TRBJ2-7,TGTGCCAGCAGCTTGGCGGTAGCCGGCGAGCAGTACTTC,CASSLAVAGEQYF
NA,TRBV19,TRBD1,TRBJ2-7,TGTGCCAGTAGTCCCGGACAGGGTACATACGAGCAGTACTTC,CASSPGQGTYEQYF
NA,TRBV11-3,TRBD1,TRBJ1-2,TGTGCCAGCAGCATACCGACAGGGCGGGGGAACTATGGCTACACCTTC,CASSIPTGRGNYGYTF
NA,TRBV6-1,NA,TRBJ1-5,TGTGCCAGCAGTGAAAGACAGAATAGCAATCAGCCCCAGCATTTT,CASSERQNSNQPQHF
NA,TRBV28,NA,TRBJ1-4,TGTGCCAGCAGGGAGGCATGGGACAAGGGTGAAAAACTGTTTTTT,CASREAWDKGEKLFF
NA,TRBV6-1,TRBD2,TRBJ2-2,TGTGCCAGCAGTGAAGTAGGCCATGGACTAGCGAACACCGGGGAGCTGTTTTTT,CASSEVGHGLANTGELFF
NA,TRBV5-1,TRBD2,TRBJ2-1,TGCGCCAGCAGCTTAGTGCTAGCGGGAGAAAGTGAGCAGTTCTTC,CASSLVLAGESEQFF
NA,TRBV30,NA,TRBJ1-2,TGTGCCTGGATTCGGACAGACTATAACTATGGCTACACCTTC,CAWIRTDYNYGYTF
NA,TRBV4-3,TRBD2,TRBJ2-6,TGCGCCAGCAGCCAAGAGCCGGGGGGAACTGGGGCCAACGTCCTGACTTTC,CASSQEPGGTGANVLTF
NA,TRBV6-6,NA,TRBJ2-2,TGTGCCAGCAGGCCCGACACCGGGGAGCTGTTTTTT,CASRPDTGELFF
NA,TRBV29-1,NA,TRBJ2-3,TGCAGCGTTGAAGGGTGGGACCGCACAGATACGCAGTATTTT,CSVEGWDRTDTQYF
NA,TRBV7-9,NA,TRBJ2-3,TGTGCCAGCAGCTTGGGGCAGGGGCTGGATACGCAGTATTTT,CASSLGQGLDTQYF
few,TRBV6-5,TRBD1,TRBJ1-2,TGTGCCAGCAGTTCCTTCGACAGGGGCTATGGCTACACCTTC,CASSSFDRGYGYTF
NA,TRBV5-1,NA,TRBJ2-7,TGCGCCAGCAGCGAATTGGGCGAGCAGTACTTC,CASSELGEQYF
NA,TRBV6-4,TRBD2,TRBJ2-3,TGTGCCAGCAGTGACCGTGCGGGGGGAGCGGTAAGCACAGATACGCAGTATTTT,CASSDRAGGAVSTDTQYF
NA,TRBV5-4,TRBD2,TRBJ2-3,TGTGCCAGCAGCTTGCGGGAGGGCACAGATACGCAGTATTTT,CASSLREGTDTQYF
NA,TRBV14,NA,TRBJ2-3,TGTGCCAGCAGCCACCAGGGTCGGACAGATACGCAGTATTTT,CASSHQGRTDTQYF
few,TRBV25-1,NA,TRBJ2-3,TGTGCCACCACCGAGGGACCTAACGCAGATACGCAGTATTTT,CATTEGPNADTQYF
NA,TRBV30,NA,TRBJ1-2,TGTGCCTGGAGCAAGGGGCAACACTATGGCTACACCTTC,CAWSKGQHYGYTF
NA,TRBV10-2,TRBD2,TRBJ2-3,TGCGCCAGCAGTGAGTCGACTCGAGCGGGAGGGGGAGATACGCAGTATTTT,CASSESTRAGGGDTQYF
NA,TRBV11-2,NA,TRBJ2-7,TGTGCCAGCAGCTTAGTGTCCGGATCCTCCTACGAGCAGTACTTC,CASSLVSGSSYEQYF
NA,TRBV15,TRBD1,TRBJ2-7,TGTGCCACCAGCAGATGGGGACAGGGGGCGCATGGGCAGTACTTC,CATSRWGQGAHGQYF
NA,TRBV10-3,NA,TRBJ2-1,TGTGCCATCAGTGAGCCTTCTTACTCCTACAATGAGCAGTTCTTC,CAISEPSYSYNEQFF
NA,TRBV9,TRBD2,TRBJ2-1,TGTGCCAGCAGCGCGACTAGCGGGGGGCTGAATGAGCAGTTCTTC,CASSATSGGLNEQFF
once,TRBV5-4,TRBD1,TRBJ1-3,TGTGCCAGCAGCTTACAGGGGGCTGGAAACACCATATATTTT,CASSLQGAGNTIYF
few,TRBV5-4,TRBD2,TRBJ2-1,TGTGCCAGCAGCTATAAAGCGGGGGGAGGTATCGAGCAGTTCTTC,CASSYKAGGGIEQFF
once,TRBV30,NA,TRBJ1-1,TGTGCCTGGAGTGGGTGGCGGGGACTGAACACTGAAGCTTTCTTT,CAWSGWRGLNTEAFF
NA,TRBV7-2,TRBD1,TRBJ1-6,TGTGCCAGCAGCAGAAGCCGGGACAGGGGTAATTCACCCCTCCACTTT,CASSRSRDRGNSPLHF
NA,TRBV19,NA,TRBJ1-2,TGTGCCAGTAGTATAGGAGACAGGATTCCTAACTATGGCTACACCTTC,CASSIGDRIPNYGYTF
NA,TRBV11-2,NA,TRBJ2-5,TGTGCCAGCAGCACCCGCGAGACCCAGTACTTC,CASSTRETQYF